This is a list of T cell receptor beta chains from one sample in a study of T cell responses to AZD1222 COVID-19 vaccine. The repertoire was sequenced with immunoSEQ multiplex PCR; TCRdb's copy has only in-frame clones and lacks some. The profile shows approximately 180,000 clones, 85% to 95% of them singletons. The specimen comprised peripheral blood, sampled on day 0 of AZD1222 vaccination. The receptors derive from an adult in good health. Both conserved end residues are part of each CDR3. The order of the fields is CDR3 DNA, CDR3 protein, V gene, D gene, J gene, CDR3 length, clone size. D genes are given only for firm matches. A row's size may be missing; if present it is once, few, many or a size class.

DNA: TGTGCCAGTAGCCTCCATTTCCTTGGGGTCGAAGCTTTCTTT
CDR3: CASSLHFLGVEAFF
V: TRBV19
D: .
J: TRBJ1-1
length: 14
size: .

DNA: TGCGCCAGCAGCCAAGGACTGGGACAGCCAAGCACAGATACGCAGTATTTT
CDR3: CASSQGLGQPSTDTQYF
V: TRBV4-3
D: TRBD1
J: TRBJ2-3
length: 17
size: .

DNA: TGTGCCAGCAGCCGACAGGGGTGGCCCGGGGAGCTGTTTTTT
CDR3: CASSRQGWPGELFF
V: TRBV7-9
D: TRBD1
J: TRBJ2-2
length: 14
size: .

DNA: TGCGCCAGCAGTCCGAGGGGGCTGCCTCTGAACACTGAAGCTTTCTTT
CDR3: CASSPRGLPLNTEAFF
V: TRBV10-2
D: TRBD1
J: TRBJ1-1
length: 16
size: .

DNA: TGTGCCAGCAGCCAAGATCGGGATGCTGAAGCTTTCTTT
CDR3: CASSQDRDAEAFF
V: TRBV3-1/TRBV3-2
D: .
J: TRBJ1-1
length: 13
size: .

DNA: TGCGCCAGCAGCCAGACAGGGAGTATTGAAGCTTTCTTT
CDR3: CASSQTGSIEAFF
V: TRBV5-1
D: TRBD1
J: TRBJ1-1
length: 13
size: few

DNA: TGCGCCAGCAGCCAAGGAGCAGGGGGGCTCACTGAAGCTTTCTTT
CDR3: CASSQGAGGLTEAFF
V: TRBV4-1
D: TRBD1
J: TRBJ1-1
length: 15
size: .

DNA: TGCAGCGTTGGGAGGGGGCGAAATGAAAAACTGTTTTTT
CDR3: CSVGRGRNEKLFF
V: TRBV29-1
D: TRBD1
J: TRBJ1-4
length: 13
size: .

DNA: TGTGCCAGCAGCCCCATAGGTACCTCGGACTATGGCTACACCTTC
CDR3: CASSPIGTSDYGYTF
V: TRBV27
D: .
J: TRBJ1-2
length: 15
size: .

DNA: TGCGCCAGCAGCTTGGCACGGGCAGATACGCAGTATTTT
CDR3: CASSLARADTQYF
V: TRBV5-1
D: .
J: TRBJ2-3
length: 13
size: .

DNA: TGTGCCAGCAGCGCCGGGACAGACTATGGCTACACCTTC
CDR3: CASSAGTDYGYTF
V: TRBV7-9
D: TRBD1
J: TRBJ1-2
length: 13
size: .

DNA: TGTGCCAGCAGTTCGTCAGTGGAGACGCAGTATTTT
CDR3: CASSSSVETQYF
V: TRBV28
D: .
J: TRBJ2-3
length: 12
size: .

DNA: TGTGCCAGCAGTTTCGGTTGGGGCGAAAAACTGTTTTTT
CDR3: CASSFGWGEKLFF
V: TRBV28
D: .
J: TRBJ1-4
length: 13
size: .

DNA: TGTGCCAGCAGTTACTCGAAACTAGCGGGATATGGGGAGCAGTTCTTC
CDR3: CASSYSKLAGYGEQFF
V: TRBV6-5
D: TRBD2
J: TRBJ2-1
length: 16
size: .

DNA: TGTGCCAGCCTTATTGGACGTGGGCTCAATGAGCAGTTCTTC
CDR3: CASLIGRGLNEQFF
V: TRBV2
D: .
J: TRBJ2-1
length: 14
size: once

DNA: TGCGCCAGCTGTACCCTAGCGGGAGGGAACACCGGGGAGCTGTTTTTT
CDR3: CASCTLAGGNTGELFF
V: TRBV5-1
D: TRBD2
J: TRBJ2-2
length: 16
size: .

DNA: TGCGCCAGCAGCCAATATTGGTTAGCGGAATCACTCACAGATACGCAGTATTTT
CDR3: CASSQYWLAESLTDTQYF
V: TRBV4-1
D: .
J: TRBJ2-3
length: 18
size: .

DNA: TGTGCCACCAGTGATGGGACGGTTGATAGCAATCAGCCCCAGCATTTT
CDR3: CATSDGTVDSNQPQHF
V: TRBV24-1
D: .
J: TRBJ1-5
length: 16
size: .

DNA: TGTGCCAGCAAGGTACAGGGGCAAAATTCACCCCTCCACTTT
CDR3: CASKVQGQNSPLHF
V: TRBV2
D: TRBD1
J: TRBJ1-6
length: 14
size: .

DNA: TGTGCCAGCGCCTGGTCGGGCACTGAAGCTTTCTTT
CDR3: CASAWSGTEAFF
V: TRBV2
D: .
J: TRBJ1-1
length: 12
size: .

DNA: TGTGCCAGCAGTGGGGTGTGGGGAACAACTAATGAAAAACTGTTTTTT
CDR3: CASSGVWGTTNEKLFF
V: TRBV6-6
D: .
J: TRBJ1-4
length: 16
size: .

DNA: TGTGCCAGCAGCTTAAGCCAGGACCCCTACGAGCAGTACTTC
CDR3: CASSLSQDPYEQYF
V: TRBV11-2
D: .
J: TRBJ2-7
length: 14
size: .

DNA: TGTGCCAGCAGTGATGACAGGAGCCAAGTAGCTTTCTTT
CDR3: CASSDDRSQVAFF
V: TRBV2
D: .
J: TRBJ1-1
length: 13
size: .

DNA: TGTGCCAGCAGCTTAGATCCGGGCGGCACTGAAGCTTTCTTT
CDR3: CASSLDPGGTEAFF
V: TRBV11-2
D: .
J: TRBJ1-1
length: 14
size: once

DNA: TGTGCCACCAGTGACCCGAGCGGGGGGAGCACAGATACGCAGTATTTT
CDR3: CATSDPSGGSTDTQYF
V: TRBV24-1
D: TRBD2
J: TRBJ2-3
length: 16
size: .

DNA: TGCGCCAGCAGCCAAGAACCGACAGGGGGCAATGGCTACACCTTC
CDR3: CASSQEPTGGNGYTF
V: TRBV4-1
D: TRBD1
J: TRBJ1-2
length: 15
size: once

DNA: TGTGCCAGTAGCCCGGGGACAGGGCCCTACAATGAGCAGTTCTTC
CDR3: CASSPGTGPYNEQFF
V: TRBV19
D: TRBD1
J: TRBJ2-1
length: 15
size: .

DNA: TGTGCCAGCAGTTTATCGATCGGGGCCTATAATTCACCCCTCCACTTT
CDR3: CASSLSIGAYNSPLHF
V: TRBV27
D: .
J: TRBJ1-6
length: 16
size: .

DNA: TGTGCCAGCTCATCACAGGGAAGCAATCAGCCCCAGCATTTT
CDR3: CASSSQGSNQPQHF
V: TRBV18
D: .
J: TRBJ1-5
length: 14
size: .

DNA: TGTGCCAGCAGTTATTCAGGGAAGGGAATCACTGAAGCTTTCTTT
CDR3: CASSYSGKGITEAFF
V: TRBV6-5
D: .
J: TRBJ1-1
length: 15
size: .

DNA: TGCAGCGTTGAAGGCCTAGCGGGAGACAATGAGCAGTTCTTC
CDR3: CSVEGLAGDNEQFF
V: TRBV29-1
D: TRBD2
J: TRBJ2-1
length: 14
size: .

DNA: TGTGCCAGCAGCCCCTCTGCCTCCTCTGGAAACACCATATATTTT
CDR3: CASSPSASSGNTIYF
V: TRBV7-9
D: .
J: TRBJ1-3
length: 15
size: .

DNA: TGTGCCAGCGACGGGGGGTACAATGAGCAGTTCTTC
CDR3: CASDGGYNEQFF
V: TRBV6-5
D: TRBD2
J: TRBJ2-1
length: 12
size: .

DNA: TGTGCCATCAGTGAAGGATCTAGGGGTGGCTACACCTTC
CDR3: CAISEGSRGGYTF
V: TRBV10-3
D: .
J: TRBJ1-2
length: 13
size: .

DNA: TGTGCCAGCAGCGTAGGGGGAGCTAACTATGGCTACACCTTC
CDR3: CASSVGGANYGYTF
V: TRBV9
D: .
J: TRBJ1-2
length: 14
size: .

DNA: TGTGCCAGCAGCTTCTCGGGTTCCACAACTGAAGCTTTCTTT
CDR3: CASSFSGSTTEAFF
V: TRBV13
D: .
J: TRBJ1-1
length: 14
size: .

DNA: TGTGCCAGCAGCCCGACAGGGAACACTGAAGCTTTCTTT
CDR3: CASSPTGNTEAFF
V: TRBV12-3/TRBV12-4
D: .
J: TRBJ1-1
length: 13
size: .

DNA: TGTGCCAGCAGCTCCGGACTAGCGGGCACCGGGGAGCTGTTTTTT
CDR3: CASSSGLAGTGELFF
V: TRBV7-2
D: TRBD2
J: TRBJ2-2
length: 15
size: .

DNA: TGTGCCAGCAGCCAAGATCTTTGGGACAGGGTTGAAAAACTGTTTTTT
CDR3: CASSQDLWDRVEKLFF
V: TRBV3-1/TRBV3-2
D: TRBD1
J: TRBJ1-4
length: 16
size: .

DNA: TGTGCCAGCAGCTTGATAGTAGCGGGGAATGAGCAGTTCTTC
CDR3: CASSLIVAGNEQFF
V: TRBV5-8
D: TRBD2
J: TRBJ2-1
length: 14
size: .

DNA: TGTGCCAGCAGCGTAGATACGAACACCGGGGAGCTGTTTTTT
CDR3: CASSVDTNTGELFF
V: TRBV9
D: .
J: TRBJ2-2
length: 14
size: once

DNA: TGTGCCAGCAAAGGAAGGTGGAGTCCGAACACCGGGGAGCTGTTTTTT
CDR3: CASKGRWSPNTGELFF
V: TRBV7-8
D: .
J: TRBJ2-2
length: 16
size: .

DNA: TGTGCCAGCAGCTCGGGACAGAGATCTCAGCCCCAGCATTTT
CDR3: CASSSGQRSQPQHF
V: TRBV7-2
D: TRBD1
J: TRBJ1-5
length: 14
size: few

DNA: TGTGCCAGCAGTTTCCCCCGCAGCAGCAATCAGCCCCAGCATTTT
CDR3: CASSFPRSSNQPQHF
V: TRBV28
D: .
J: TRBJ1-5
length: 15
size: .

DNA: TGTGCCAGCAGCTCCGAGGGGGTGGGCACAGATACGCAGTATTTT
CDR3: CASSSEGVGTDTQYF
V: TRBV7-9
D: .
J: TRBJ2-3
length: 15
size: .

DNA: TGTGCCAGCAGTCGTCCCGGGACAGGGGTTCAGCCCCAGCATTTT
CDR3: CASSRPGTGVQPQHF
V: TRBV28
D: TRBD1
J: TRBJ1-5
length: 15
size: .

DNA: TGTGCCAGCAGCTTGGGGCAGGACATAAACTACGAGCAGTACTTC
CDR3: CASSLGQDINYEQYF
V: TRBV5-6
D: .
J: TRBJ2-7
length: 15
size: once

DNA: TGTGCCAGCAGGGGGGACTGGAACTCTGGAAACACCATATATTTT
CDR3: CASRGDWNSGNTIYF
V: TRBV25-1
D: .
J: TRBJ1-3
length: 15
size: .

DNA: TGTGCCAGCAGCCTCCCCGGGACTAGCGGAGGCAATGAGCAGTTCTTC
CDR3: CASSLPGTSGGNEQFF
V: TRBV3-1/TRBV3-2
D: TRBD2
J: TRBJ2-1
length: 16
size: .

DNA: TGCGCCAGCGGAAGAGGCAGGTCGGATGGCACAGATACGCAGTATTTT
CDR3: CASGRGRSDGTDTQYF
V: TRBV5-1
D: .
J: TRBJ2-3
length: 16
size: .